The T cell receptor beta chain described here comes from a study of response to subunit inactivated influenza vaccine. Findings of the study overall: It was suggested by the authors that few new T cells are recruited by each seasonal influenza vaccination.

Each CDR3 protein gets one entry after TCRdb re-called the RT-PCR reads with MiXCR. The data hold over 750,000 distinct CDR3 sequences, with roughly 20% observed a single time. The CDR3 length is 16 residues. V shed 4 bases and J 1 base; nucleotides not matched to a gene: 3. CDR1 and CDR2 from the germline V gene are MNHEY and SMNVEV (reference sequence). This clonotype was detected a few times. Its antigen remains unknown. The origin of this receptor is a man aged 45-65 years who received an inactivated influenza vaccine. The source material was PBMCs from blood, sampled 5 days after vaccination. The gene calls are TRBV27 and TRBJ2-2; 10 bases line up with TRBD2. The CDR3 protein is CASSSRTSGNTGELFF. CDR3 in DNA: TGTGCCAGCAGTTCCAGGACTAGCGGGAACACCGGGGAGCTGTTTTTT.